Presented here are 13 T cell receptor beta chains from one specimen sequenced in a study of OX40 agonist ivuxolimab in advanced cancers. Profiling relied on immunoSEQ multiplex PCR, and the TCRdb table lists in-frame clones only, not all of them. The sample has over 75,000 clones; around 87% are singletons. The sample consisted of CD4+ or CD8+ T cells sorted from blood, taken in a trial of the OX40 agonist ivuxolimab. The receptors here all came from an adult with an advanced solid tumor such as melanoma, head and neck, liver or kidney cancer.

The gene calls are TRBV5-4 and TRBJ2-3, with a possible D match to TRBD1 (6 bases). With 4 bases removed from V and 0 bases from J, the gap between germline ends came to 9 bases. The germline gives CDR1 SGHNT, CDR2 YYREEE (reference sequence). The CDR3 totals 14 residues. CDR3 loop: CASSRDISTDTQYF. For the CDR3, the DNA is TGTGCCAGCAGCAGGGACATTAGCACAGATACGCAGTATTTT.

The chain employs TRBV15 and TRBJ2-5; 9 bases map to TRBD2. The ends lost 3 bases at V and 5 bases at J; junction bases unmatched: 19. The length of the CDR3 is 19 residues. Germline CDR1 LNHNV, CDR2 YYDKDF (reference sequence). The CDR3 reads CATSRTTGRGRALAETQYF. The CDR3 nucleotides are TGTGCCACCAGCAGGACGACGGGCCGCGGGAGGGCCCTCGCTGAGACCCAGTACTTC. Full variable domain (rest looked up from reference TRBV15 and TRBJ2-5): DAMVIQNPRYQVTQFGKPVTLSCSQTLNHNVMYWYQQKSSQAPKLLFHYYDKDFNNEADTPDNFQSRRPNTSFCFLDIRSPGLGDTAMYLCATSRTTGRGRALAETQYFGPGTRLLVL.

The chain links TRBV14 to TRBJ1-2, with D tentatively TRBD1 (5 bases). Trimming pared 4 bases from V and 5 bases from J, leaving 14 bases between. Germline V CDR1 and CDR2: SGHDN, FVKESK. This CDR3 is built from 14 residues. This CDR3 reads CASSLTEVLYGYTF. The CDR3 nucleotides are TGTGCCAGCAGCCTGACAGAGGTCCTATATGGCTACACCTTC.

CDR3 in DNA: TGTGCCAGCAGCTTAGAAAGGGTTGAGCAGTTCTTC. Residues: CASSLERVEQFF. This chain uses TRBV11-3 with TRBJ2-1; D gene unclear. This CDR3 comprises 12 residues. Germline V lookup: CDR1 SGHNT, CDR2 YENEEA. V was clipped by 0 bases and J by 9 bases, with 6 bases between them.

The CDR3 bases are TGTGCCAGCAGCTTGCGGCCTGGGGCCGCGGGCACAGATACGCAGTATTTT. Protein sequence: CASSLRPGAAGTDTQYF. This chain joins TRBV5-6 and TRBJ2-3; TRBD1 is a possible D gene (5 bases). The CDR3 loop spans 17 amino acids. The germline gives CDR1 SGHDT, CDR2 YYEEEE. Deletions cut 1 base from V and 1 base from J, with 16 bases between. The variable domain in full, completed from reference TRBV5-6 and TRBJ2-3, reads DAGVTQSPTHLIKTRGQQVTLRCSPKSGHDTVSWYQQALGQGPQFIFQYYEEEERQRGNFPDRFSGHQFPNYSSELNVNALLLGDSALYLCASSLRPGAAGTDTQYFGPGTRLTVL.

The chain joins TRBV9 to TRBJ1-4; 8 bases match TRBD1. CDR3 size: 15 residues. Unmatched junction bases numbered 5, after V lost 5 bases and J lost 2 bases. CDR1 is SGDLS and CDR2 is YYNGEE in the germline V gene. Here the CDR3 DNA reads TGTGCCAGCAGTGGACAGGGTAGGACTAATGAAAAACTGTTTTTT. Protein: CASSGQGRTNEKLFF.

The chain joins TRBV10-3 to TRBJ1-2; no clear D. Germline loops: CDR1 ENHRY, CDR2 SYGVKD. Trimming removed 5 bases at V and 5 bases at J, with 15 bases between. The CDR3 is made up of 14 amino acids. The DNA of the CDR3 is TGTGCCATCAGTCTCGGCGCCGATAGATATGGCTACACCTTC. Translation gives CAISLGADRYGYTF.

The rearrangement links TRBV30 to TRBJ2-7; D gene ambiguous. Germline V gene data show CDR1 as GTSNPN and CDR2 as SVGIG (reference sequence). Trimming stripped 0 bases from V and 7 bases from J, with 28 bases between. This CDR3 has 18 residues. CDR3 nucleotides: TGTGCCTGGAGTGTGGAATCGATCAGGACCATACCGGTGGGGGAGCAGTACGTC. This gives the protein CAWSVESIRTIPVGEQYV.

The rearrangement links TRBV7-9 to TRBJ1-1; 8 nucleotides agree with TRBD1. The CDR3 is 16 residues long. The junction had 19 bases not matched to a gene; V was cut back by 5 bases and J by 11 bases. The germline CDR1 and CDR2 sequences are SEHNR and FQNEAQ (reference sequence). CDR3 sequence: CASSPWIRGRVSGAFF. CDR3 DNA sequence: TGTGCCAGCAGCCCCTGGATCAGGGGGCGTGTAAGTGGGGCTTTCTTT.

This chain links TRBV10-3 with TRBJ2-7; D uncertain. Trimming removed 3 bases at V and 5 bases at J, with 11 bases between. CDR1 and CDR2 (germline): ENHRY, SYGVKD. The CDR3 is 13 residues long. CDR3 bases: TGTGCCATCAGTGACCTCGGGTACAACGAGCAGTACTTC. This encodes CAISDLGYNEQYF.

This clone was recorded once. The gene calls are TRBV7-7 and TRBJ2-1; 7 nucleotides match TRBD2. The V and J ends lost 5 bases and 3 bases, in that order; junction bases with no gene match: 4. Germline CDR1 is SSHAT and CDR2 is FNYEAQ (reference sequence). This CDR3 has 14 amino acids. In DNA form, the CDR3 reads TGTGCCAGCAGCCTGTCTAGCGGCTACAATGAGCAGTTCTTC. This sequence encodes CASSLSSGYNEQFF.

The chain combines TRBV6-1 with TRBJ1-1; no clear D. Per germline, CDR1 MNHNS and CDR2 SASEGT. Trimming took 10 bases from V and 5 from J, leaving 17 bases between them. The CDR3 extends over 13 amino acids. CDR3: CATRPVGYTEAFF. Here the CDR3 DNA reads TGTGCCACCCGGCCGGTTGGATATACTGAAGCTTTCTTT.

As concerns this clone: A read error may explain this, as a much larger clone is one base away. V is TRBV7-6 and J is TRBJ2-5; D is undetermined. The CDR3 spans 11 residues. Trimming pared 4 bases from V and 2 bases from J, leaving 2 bases between. Germline CDR1 and CDR2: SGHVS and FNYEAQ. The DNA for the CDR3 is TGTGCCAGCAGCTCGCAAGAGACCCAGTACTTC. As protein: CASSSQETQYF.